This T cell receptor (beta chain) was profiled in a study of T cells after yellow fever vaccination. The wider study: SMART-Seq v4 Ultra Low Input handled preparation of low-cell-number fractions. Notes on the study in general: Most clones from primary vaccination were detected again post-booster (about 96% CD4, more than 85% CD8). Just a small share of clonotypes turned up in the CD4 compartment as well as the CD8 compartment.

They built TCR cDNA with 5'RACE template switching, a step that put in a universal primer site and UMIs. Each CDR3 protein gets one entry after TCRdb re-called the 5' RACE reads with MiXCR. The sample yields approximately 160,000 distinct CDR3 sequences, 7% to 10% seen once. Of note for this clonotype: Its antigen is unknown.

This CDR3 is 15 amino acids long. V lost 0 bases, J lost 2 bases, and 11 bases lay in between. From germline, CDR1 is MGHRA and CDR2 YSYEKL. The sequencing here drew on CD8+ T cells sorted from PBMCs, taken 45 days after the yellow fever booster vaccination. This receptor was taken from a man younger than 35 who received the YFV17D yellow fever vaccine. The rearrangement links TRBV4-1 to TRBJ2-7, with D perhaps TRBD2 (5 bases). The CDR3 nucleotides read TGCGCCAGCAGCCAAGATTACCCCGGGGCCTACGAGCAGTACGTC. It specifies CASSQDYPGAYEQYV.